The T cell receptor (beta chain) described here comes from a study of Ad26.COV2.S vaccination and SARS-CoV-2 variants. Study overall: Donor was one of the participants in the Ad26.COV2.S arm of the COV1001 trial.

Method: immunoSEQ multiplex PCR; TCRdb's copy keeps in-frame clones and lacks some. This table has 510,000 or so clones, 87% appearing once. The treatment denotes: some 19 received Ad26.COV2.S at low or high dose, single or two shots; about 5 received placebo; per-sample allocation not given. Day 63 after the first injection of vaccine or placebo was the sampling time. As to this clone: The antigen is unknown.

Overall study results and limits: Participants given vaccine showed non-spike TCR breadth similar to that of placebo recipients. Assessments of TCR breadth and depth may have underestimated the total T cell responses.

Germline V gene lookup returns CDR1 SGHTA and CDR2 FQGNSA. Trimming removed 5 bases at V and 9 bases at J, with 17 bases between. This CDR3 spans 14 amino acids. The receptor was derived from a person between 18 and 65 years old who received the Ad26.COV2.S COVID-19 vaccine or a placebo. Sample: peripheral blood, taken in a trial of Ad26.COV2.S vaccine versus placebo. The J gene is TRBJ2-1, the V gene TRBV7-2; D gene uncertain. The CDR3 coding sequence is TGTGCCAGCAGCCCGGTAATTGTGGGTACTGAGCAGTTCTTC. It is translated as CASSPVIVGTEQFF.